This T cell receptor (beta chain) came from a study of control samples from healthy donors and cancer patients. This clone was recorded only once. V lost 3 bases and J 0 bases, leaving 14 bases between the germline ends. This CDR3 has 16 amino acids. Per germline, CDR1 PRHDT and CDR2 FYEKMQ (reference sequence). Clones were read by immunoSEQ multiplex PCR, and TCRdb kept only the in-frame ones, dropping some. The data hold under 200,000 clones, with roughly nine tenths observed a single time. Sequencing was done on a sample of blood. The receptor was isolated from a woman aged 25 to 45 in good health. The chain carries TRBV13 and TRBJ1-2; D may be TRBD1 (5 bases). The CDR3 DNA reads TGTGCCAGCAGCTTGTCAGGGTCCCCGACTAACTATGGCTACACCTTC. It encodes CASSLSGSPTNYGYTF.